These 28 T cell receptor beta chains were sequenced from one sample in a study of molecular identifiers for immune sequencing clone quantification (dated by TCRdb to 2016 to 2019). The library came from PCR. Sequencing instrument: Illumina HiSeq 4000. TCRdb redid the processing of the public reads, applying fastp at Q25 and MiXCR, and retained in-frame beta chains. Identical CDR3 proteins give one entry, which carries the most common genes and DNA. This sample holds over 600,000 distinct CDR3 sequences; just under 20% were observed only once. The ten most abundant clones make up 0.85% of the sample. Sequenced material: naive CD8+ T cells from blood, with Jurkat cell RNA spiked in. The cell subset or site label of this sample denotes: FACS-sorted CD8+CD4-CCR7+CD45RA+ naive T cells. Receptor source: a human donor in good health. Some libraries in this study had Jurkat cell RNA spiked in.

This clonotype was seen at least ten times. The gene calls are TRBV6-1 and TRBJ2-3, with 8 bases identical to TRBD2. The CDR3 has 17 amino acids. CDR1 is MNHNS and CDR2 is SASEGT in the germline V gene. Unmatched junction bases numbered 10, after V lost 4 bases and J lost 1 base. CDR3 coding DNA: TGTGCCAGCAGTGGATGGGGCGCGGGAGGCCGCACAGATACGCAGTATTTT. It encodes CASSGWGAGGRTDTQYF.

This clonotype was detected many times. This sequence joins TRBV7-2 and TRBJ1-1, with D perhaps matching TRBD1 (5 bases). The V gene's germline CDR1 is SGHTA and CDR2 FQGNSA. The CDR3 is made up of 13 amino acids. V lost 5 bases to trimming and J lost 7 bases, with 14 bases between them. In DNA form, the CDR3 reads TGTGCCAGCAGCCATGGCCCTAGGGGTGAAGCTTTCTTT. As protein: CASSHGPRGEAFF.

In its sample, this clonotype was seen a few times. The chain links TRBV7-9 to TRBJ2-5; possibly TRBD2 for D (7 bases). Per germline, CDR1 SEHNR and CDR2 FQNEAQ (reference sequence). The V gene lost 4 bases and the J gene lost 4 bases, with 19 bases spanning the gap. The CDR3 spans 16 residues. Here the CDR3 reads CASSSILANRAETQYF. The CDR3 region has the DNA TGTGCCAGCAGCTCCATACTAGCGAACAGGGCAGAGACCCAGTACTTC.

This clonotype showed up many times. This chain links TRBV5-1 with TRBJ2-7; TRBD1 matches at 10 bases. The CDR3 consists of 14 residues. J lost 6 bases, V lost 4 bases, and 7 bases had no gene match. CDR1 SGHRS and CDR2 YFSETQ come from the germline V gene. CDR3 in DNA: TGCGCCAGCAGCGCCGGACAGGGGGTGAGCGAGCAGTACTTC. This codes for CASSAGQGVSEQYF. Filled out from reference TRBV5-1 and TRBJ2-7, the complete variable domain reads KAGVTQTPRYLIKTRGQQVTLSCSPISGHRSVSWYQQTPGQGLQFLFEYFSETQRNKGNFPGRFSGRQFSNSRSEMNVSTLELGDSALYLCASSAGQGVSEQYFGPGTRLTVT.

In this sample, this clonotype turned up many times. V and J are TRBV12-3 or TRBV12-4 and TRBJ2-5; D tentatively fits TRBD1 or TRBD2 (6 bases each). The CDR3 sequence is 14 residues long. V lost 6 bases to trimming and J lost 4 bases, with 15 bases between them. This CDR3 is CASSPTGTLETQYF. For the CDR3, the DNA is TGTGCCAGCAGCCCTACAGGGACTCTAGAGACCCAGTACTTC.

A note on this clonotype: At one of its ends the junction is not consistent with the germline gene, which may arise from a read error. The J gene is TRBJ2-7, the V gene TRBV20-1; 10 bases map to TRBD2. The germline gives CDR1 DFQATT, CDR2 SNEGSKA (reference sequence). The CDR3 totals 18 residues. CDR3 residues: CSARDRVAGGQDFGKQCF. The CDR3 bases are TGCAGTGCTAGAGATCGAGTAGCGGGGGGCCAGGACTTTGGGAAGCAGTGCTTC.

As concerns this clonotype: A much bigger clone sits one base away, suggesting this may be a read error. The chain carries TRBV19 and TRBJ1-5, with a tentative D call TRBD1 (5 bases). Trimming cost V 11 bases and J 0 bases, with 14 bases left between them. The CDR3 totals 14 residues. Germline V gene data show CDR1 as LNHDA and CDR2 as SQIVND (reference sequence). The CDR3 DNA sequence: TGTGCCGCCTGGACACCATATAGCAATCAGCCCCAGCATTTT. Protein sequence: CAAWTPYSNQPQHF.

The chain couples TRBV3-1 to TRBJ2-7; D is ambiguous. Germline-derived CDR1 and CDR2 are LGHDT and YNNKEL (reference sequence). V was pared by 3 bases and J by 3 bases, with 9 bases between. The CDR3 totals 13 residues. The CDR3 DNA reads as TGTGCCAGCAGCCACGTCGGTTTCTACGAGCAGTACTTC. It codes for CASSHVGFYEQYF.

This clonotype has more than one count but fewer than ten. V and J are TRBV28 and TRBJ1-1, with D possibly TRBD1 on 5 matching bases. The length of the CDR3 is 14 residues. Germline lookup yields CDR1 MDHEN and CDR2 SYDVKM. V was pared by 2 bases and J by 5 bases, with 12 bases between. CDR3 in DNA: TGTGCCAGCAGTTTAAGACAGTCAGAGACTGAAGCTTTCTTT. Translated, it gives CASSLRQSETEAFF.

J is TRBJ2-2 and V is TRBV5-3; D call uncertain. TRBV5-3 belongs to the ORF category, with a function that is uncertain. This CDR3 has 15 amino acids. V shed 8 bases and J shed 3 bases, with 17 bases lying between them. CDR3 amino acids: CASSPTTRDTGELFF. CDR3 in DNA: TGTGCCAGCAGCCCCACTACCCGGGACACCGGGGAGCTGTTTTTT.

Of note for this clonotype: It may be a read error: a sequence one base away is much more abundant. CDR3 in DNA: TGTGCCAGCAGCATGGGCACGACAGGGAGAAGGATCTTC. This codes for CASSMGTTGRRIF. The rearrangement joins TRBV12-3 or TRBV12-4 to TRBJ2-1; TRBD1 matches at 7 bases. The CDR3 runs to 13 residues.

This clonotype turned up a few times. The chain joins TRBV12-3 or TRBV12-4 to TRBJ1-5; D not certain. Trimming took off 8 bases at V and 7 bases at J, with 15 bases between the two ends. The CDR3 totals 13 residues. DNA of the CDR3: TGTGCCAGCCAGCATGGTAGTTTCCAGCCCCAGCATTTT. Translating it yields CASQHGSFQPQHF.

Ten or more counts support this clonotype. This chain's CDR3 is CASSYPQYNEQFF. CDR3 coding DNA: TGTGCCAGCAGTTACCCACAGTACAATGAGCAGTTCTTC. The V call is TRBV6-6, the J call TRBJ2-1; D uncertain. This CDR3 spans 13 amino acids. CDR1 and CDR2 (germline): MNHNY, SVGAGI (reference sequence). Trimming shortened V by 2 bases and J by 4 bases, and 6 bases separated the two germline ends.

Details on this clonotype: With a much larger clone just one base away, this may be a read error. As DNA, the CDR3 is TGTGCCACCGGTGAGGGGACACCGAACACCGGGGAGCTGTTTTTT. Its translation: CATGEGTPNTGELFF. This chain uses TRBV24-1 with TRBJ2-2; D perhaps matches TRBD1 (6 bases). Germline CDR1 is KGHDR and CDR2 is SFDVKD. This CDR3 contains 15 residues.

This clonotype was seen at least ten times. This chain connects TRBV4-3 to TRBJ1-3; D gene unclear. CDR3 length equals 15 residues. V dropped 0 bases and J dropped 0 bases, with 6 bases sitting between them. CDR1 and CDR2 from the germline V gene are LGHNA and YSLEER. The DNA of the CDR3 is TGCGCCAGCAGCCAAGATCATTCCTCTGGAAACACCATATATTTT. Translating it yields CASSQDHSSGNTIYF.

In its sample, this clonotype was seen many times. V is TRBV4-3 and J is TRBJ2-3; possibly TRBD1 for D (6 bases). Per the germline V gene, CDR1 is LGHNA and CDR2 is YSLEER. The CDR3 sequence is 15 residues long. V was cut by 0 bases and J by 5 bases, with 12 bases left in between. The CDR3, as DNA: TGCGCCAGCAGCCAAGAAGACGCAGGGGAAGATACGCAGTATTTT. Residues: CASSQEDAGEDTQYF.

As regards this clonotype: This may be a read error: a much more frequent sequence differs by one nucleotide. The chain is built from TRBV29-1 and TRBJ2-2, with TRBD2 identical over 11 bases. Germline CDR1 and CDR2: SQVTM and ANQGSEA. This CDR3 region has 16 residues. In nucleotides, the CDR3 is TGCGGCGTGGGTGTAGCGGGAGGGCCGGGCACCGGGGAGCTGTTTTTT. Translation: CGVGVAGGPGTGELFF.

The table lists this clonotype with a few counts. The chain is built from TRBV19 and TRBJ2-3, with D hard to call. This CDR3 comprises 14 residues. With 4 bases removed from V and 1 base from J, the gap between germline ends came to 9 bases. The germline V gene encodes CDR1 LNHDA and CDR2 SQIVND (reference sequence). The CDR3 loop is CASSKMSGTDTQYF. The CDR3 DNA is TGTGCCAGTAGTAAGATGTCTGGCACAGATACGCAGTATTTT.

To note about this clonotype: At one end the junction does not follow the germline gene, possibly because of a read error. The J gene is TRBJ2-3, the V gene TRBV7-2; TRBD2 matches 8 bases. The CDR3 runs to 14 residues. The V gene's germline CDR1 is SGHTA and CDR2 FQGNSA. Here the CDR3 DNA reads TGTGTCAGCAGCTCAGCGGGGGGCACAGATACGCAGTATTTT. Translating gives CVSSSAGGTDTQYF.

This clonotype was found many times. This chain links TRBV5-4 with TRBJ2-7; 12 nucleotides line up with TRBD2. The CDR3 consists of 19 residues. Germline V gives CDR1 SGHNT, CDR2 YYREEE (reference sequence). Losses at the gene ends were 0 bases for V and 0 bases for J; bases not matched to a gene: 10. Here the CDR3 DNA reads TGTGCCAGCAGCTTGGGCCCGGGACTAGCGGGTTTAAGCTCCTACGAGCAGTACTTC. Amino acid sequence: CASSLGPGLAGLSSYEQYF.

This clonotype was observed many times. The chain carries TRBV7-6 and TRBJ2-7, with TRBD1 identical over 12 bases. CDR1 is SGHVS and CDR2 is FNYEAQ in the germline V gene. CDR3 length: 15 amino acids. V lost 5 bases, J lost 2 bases, and 4 bases stayed unmatched. As DNA, the CDR3 is TGTGCCAGCAGCCCGGGACAGGGGGCGACCTACGAGCAGTACTTC. Its translation is CASSPGQGATYEQYF.

Comments on this clonotype: A much larger clone differs from this one at a single base, so this may be a read error. The chain joins TRBV20-1 to TRBJ2-6, with D possibly matching TRBD1 (6 bases). In germline, CDR1 is DFQATT, CDR2 SNEGSKA (reference sequence). There are 14 residues in the CDR3. The DNA of the CDR3 is TGCAGTGCTGCCCACAGGGCTGGGGCCGACGTCCTGACTTTC. Translating gives CSAAHRAGADVLTF.

This clonotype was recorded at least ten times. The rearrangement uses TRBV6-2 or TRBV6-3 and TRBJ2-2; D gene ambiguous. Germline V gene lookup returns CDR1 MNHEY and CDR2 SVGEGT. V was trimmed by 2 bases and J by 4 bases, leaving 5 bases between them. This CDR3 comprises 13 residues. The CDR3 coding sequence is TGTGCCAGCAGTTACCACAGCACCGGGGAGCTGTTTTTT. Protein product: CASSYHSTGELFF.

As to this clonotype: With a much larger clone just one base away, this may be a read error. This rearrangement joins TRBV19 to TRBJ2-7; a possible D gene is TRBD1 (6 bases). Germline CDR1 and CDR2: LNHDA and SQIVND (reference sequence). This CDR3 contains 14 residues. The CDR3 spells CASSIDRGSYEQDF. The CDR3 DNA is TGTGCCAGTAGTATAGACAGGGGTTCCTACGAGCAGGACTTC.

This clonotype showed up many times. The chain is built from TRBV7-9 and TRBJ2-5, with D perhaps TRBD1 or TRBD2 (5 bases each). Germline lookup yields CDR1 SEHNR and CDR2 FQNEAQ (reference sequence). Between the trimmed V and J ends, which lost 2 bases and 2 bases, there was a span of 12 bases. The CDR3 consists of 15 residues. CDR3 region: CASSLLQGPQETQYF. DNA of the CDR3: TGTGCCAGCAGCTTACTTCAGGGACCACAAGAGACCCAGTACTTC.

In its sample, this clonotype was seen many times. This chain links TRBV30 with TRBJ1-1, with D unresolved. The germline V and J ends were trimmed by 6 bases and 2 bases, with 13 bases remaining between them. This CDR3 is 13 amino acids long. CDR1 GTSNPN and CDR2 SVGIG come from the germline V gene (reference sequence). The CDR3 reads CACLITTNTEAFF. Written as DNA, the CDR3 is TGTGCCTGCCTAATAACTACAAACACTGAAGCTTTCTTT.

The table lists this clonotype with many counts. The V and J genes are TRBV27 and TRBJ2-6, with D unresolved. This CDR3 is built from 16 residues. The germline gives CDR1 MNHEY, CDR2 SMNVEV (reference sequence). V lost 1 base, J lost 0 bases, and 7 bases lay in between. The CDR3 spells CASSLLGFSGANVLTF. CDR3 bases: TGTGCCAGCAGTTTATTGGGGTTCTCTGGGGCCAACGTCCTGACTTTC.

This clonotype was seen more than once but under ten times. V gene TRBV18 combines with J gene TRBJ2-1; 7 bases align to TRBD1. The CDR3 sequence is 16 residues long. V shed 2 bases and J 4 bases; nucleotides not matched to a gene: 8. The germline V gene has CDR1 KGHSH and CDR2 LQKENI. CDR3 in amino acids: CASSPSAAGGYNEQFF. In DNA, the CDR3 is TGTGCCAGCTCACCATCCGCGGCAGGGGGTTACAATGAGCAGTTCTTC.